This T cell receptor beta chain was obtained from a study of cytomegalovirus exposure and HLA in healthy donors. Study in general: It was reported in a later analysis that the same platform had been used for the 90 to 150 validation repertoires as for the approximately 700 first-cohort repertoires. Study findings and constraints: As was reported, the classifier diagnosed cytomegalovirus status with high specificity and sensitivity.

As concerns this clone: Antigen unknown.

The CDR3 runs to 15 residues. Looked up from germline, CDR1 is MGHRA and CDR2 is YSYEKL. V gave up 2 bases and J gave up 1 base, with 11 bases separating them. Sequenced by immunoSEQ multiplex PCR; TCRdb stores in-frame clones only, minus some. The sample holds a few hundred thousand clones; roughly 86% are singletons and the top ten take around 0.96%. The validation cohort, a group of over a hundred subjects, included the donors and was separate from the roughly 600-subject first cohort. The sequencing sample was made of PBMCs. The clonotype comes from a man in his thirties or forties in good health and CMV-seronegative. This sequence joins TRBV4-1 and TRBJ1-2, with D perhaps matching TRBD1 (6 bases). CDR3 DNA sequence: TGCGCCAGCAGCCAACTTTTAGGGGGTAACTATGGCTACACCTTC. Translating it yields CASSQLLGGNYGYTF.